These T cell receptor beta chains were read from a single sample in a study of cytomegalovirus exposure and HLA in healthy donors. The data were produced by immunoSEQ multiplex PCR, yet TCRdb's version contains in-frame clones alone and is incomplete. Of 140,000 to 150,000 clones detected, 80% to 90% appear once; the ten largest clones hold 2% to 3%. The sequenced sample consisted of PBMCs. The receptors derive from a boy aged 2 to 10 in good health and CMV-seronegative. Each CDR3 is given with its conserved first and last residue. Fields, in order: J gene, V gene, clone size, D gene, CDR3 length, CDR3 protein, CDR3 DNA. A D gene is named only where the DNA matches it firmly. Clone size is not always given. Where it is, it says once, few, many or a class for expanded clones.

TRBJ1-4	TRBV4-2	few	-	13	CASSPDGNEKLFF	TGTGCCAGCAGCCCCGACGGGAATGAAAAACTGTTTTTT
TRBJ1-1	TRBV6-5	-	TRBD1	15	CASSYLGQGNTEAFF	TGTGCCAGCAGTTATTTGGGACAGGGGAACACTGAAGCTTTCTTT
TRBJ2-7	TRBV19	-	TRBD1	16	CASSRAPTGPDYEQYF	TGTGCCAGTAGTAGAGCCCCGACAGGGCCCGACTACGAGCAGTACTTC
TRBJ1-4	TRBV28	-	-	16	CASSSLNGPSNEKLFF	TGTGCCAGCAGTTCCCTGAATGGGCCTTCAAATGAAAAACTGTTTTTT
TRBJ2-1	TRBV7-9	-	-	14	CSSTPGRGLNEQFF	TGTTCCAGCACCCCTGGGCGGGGACTCAATGAGCAGTTCTTC
TRBJ2-1	TRBV6-4	-	TRBD2	15	CASSEQSGSPGEQFF	TGTGCCAGCAGTGAACAAAGCGGGAGTCCGGGTGAGCAGTTCTTC
TRBJ1-5	TRBV15	-	-	14	CATSTGRSNQPQHF	TGTGCCACCAGCACAGGGAGGAGCAATCAGCCCCAGCATTTT
TRBJ1-3	TRBV12-2	-	-	19	CASRLDPITQVSTGNTIYF	TGTGCAAGTCGCTTAGATCCGATTACTCAGGTGTCTACTGGAAACACCATATATTTT
TRBJ1-3	TRBV5-1	-	-	15	CASSLAAGTGNTIYF	TGCGCCAGCAGCTTGGCCGCAGGGACTGGAAACACCATATATTTT
TRBJ2-7	TRBV11-3	once	-	15	CASGWSFWQGGEQYF	TGTGCCAGCGGGTGGTCGTTTTGGCAGGGGGGCGAGCAGTACTTC
TRBJ1-5	TRBV6-5	-	-	16	CASSSRRHYSNQPQHF	TGTGCCAGCAGTTCCCGGAGGCACTATAGCAATCAGCCCCAGCATTTT
TRBJ1-1	TRBV11-2	-	TRBD1	13	CASSPGGGTEAFF	TGTGCCAGCAGCCCAGGGGGTGGAACTGAAGCTTTCTTT
TRBJ2-2	TRBV27	-	TRBD2	15	CASSLAGGSTGELFF	TGTGCCAGCAGCTTAGCGGGAGGTAGTACCGGGGAGCTGTTTTTT
TRBJ1-2	TRBV27	-	TRBD1	14	CASGWGDRPWGYTF	TGTGCCAGCGGATGGGGGGACAGGCCCTGGGGCTACACCTTC
TRBJ1-1	TRBV6-5	-	TRBD1	15	CASSAQTGPNTEAFF	TGTGCCAGCAGTGCCCAGACAGGGCCGAACACTGAAGCTTTCTTT
TRBJ2-7	TRBV7-9	-	TRBD1	12	CSSSLTGGEQYF	TGTTCCAGCAGCTTGACAGGGGGCGAGCAGTACTTC
TRBJ2-5	TRBV4-2	once	TRBD2	15	CASSQKRGGQETQYF	TGTGCCAGCAGCCAAAAGCGGGGGGGCCAAGAGACCCAGTACTTC